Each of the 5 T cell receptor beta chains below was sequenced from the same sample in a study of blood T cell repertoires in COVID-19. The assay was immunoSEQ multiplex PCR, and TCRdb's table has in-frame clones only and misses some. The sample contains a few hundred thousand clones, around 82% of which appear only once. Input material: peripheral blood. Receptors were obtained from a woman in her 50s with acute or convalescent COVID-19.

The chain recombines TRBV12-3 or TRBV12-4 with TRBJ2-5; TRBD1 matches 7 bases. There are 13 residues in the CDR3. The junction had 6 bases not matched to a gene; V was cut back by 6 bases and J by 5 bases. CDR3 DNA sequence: TGTGCCAGCAGGGACCTCAGGGGGGAGACCCAGTACTTC. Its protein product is CASRDLRGETQYF.

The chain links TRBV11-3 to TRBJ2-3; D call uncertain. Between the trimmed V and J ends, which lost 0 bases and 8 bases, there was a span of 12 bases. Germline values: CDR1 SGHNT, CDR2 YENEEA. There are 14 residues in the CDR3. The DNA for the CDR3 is TGTGCCAGCAGCTTAGATCAACGGGTTCGTACGCAGTATTTT. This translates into CASSLDQRVRTQYF.

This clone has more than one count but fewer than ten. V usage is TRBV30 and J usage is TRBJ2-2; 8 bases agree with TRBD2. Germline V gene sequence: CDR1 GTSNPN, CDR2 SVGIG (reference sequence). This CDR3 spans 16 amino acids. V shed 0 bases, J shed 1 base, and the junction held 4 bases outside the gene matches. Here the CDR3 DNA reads TGTGCCTGGAGTGTCCCCACTAGCGGGAACACCGGGGAGCTGTTTTTT. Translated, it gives CAWSVPTSGNTGELFF.

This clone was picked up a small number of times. CDR3 nucleotide sequence: TGTGCCAGCAGCCGAGAGGCGGGCTTGAACACTGAAGCTTTCTTT. It specifies CASSREAGLNTEAFF. The chain couples TRBV11-2 to TRBJ1-1; D unclear. CDR3 length: 15 residues. The V end was cut by 5 bases, the J end by 0 bases, with 13 bases between. Germline V gene lookup returns CDR1 SGHAT and CDR2 FQNNGV.

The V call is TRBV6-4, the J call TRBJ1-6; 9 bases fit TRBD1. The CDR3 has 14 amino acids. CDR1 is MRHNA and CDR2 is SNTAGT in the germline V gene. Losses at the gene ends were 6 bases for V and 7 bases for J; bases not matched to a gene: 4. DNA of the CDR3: TGTGCCAGCAGAACCGGGACAGGGAATTCACCCCTCCACTTT. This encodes CASRTGTGNSPLHF.